Sequencing of this T cell receptor beta chain was carried out in a study of blood T cell repertoires in COVID-19. Original analysis: From reference gene primer amplification, estimates of nucleated cell counts were derived. The table came from immunoSEQ multiplex PCR; TCRdb's copy has only in-frame clones and leaves some out. Clone size and the V and J calls come from that table; the DNA yielded D and trimming. The sample has 150,000 to 200,000 clones; roughly nine tenths are singletons. The CDR3 is made up of 15 amino acids. V lost 2 bases to trimming and J lost 5 bases, with 13 bases between them. The germline V gene has CDR1 WSHSY and CDR2 SAAADI.

The sample taken for sequencing was peripheral blood. The sequence derives from a woman in her 30s with active or convalescent COVID-19. The chain uses TRBV10-2 and TRBJ2-1; D possibly corresponds to TRBD2 (6 bases). The CDR3 protein is CASSEQVAEHNEQFF. CDR3 nucleotides: TGCGCCAGCAGTGAGCAGGTAGCGGAACACAATGAGCAGTTCTTC.